The present entry profiles one T cell receptor beta chain with its context. The data originate from a study of blood T cell repertoires in COVID-19. Sequencing used immunoSEQ multiplex PCR; TCRdb keeps in-frame clones, though not all of them. The repertoire holds around 140,000 clones, with over 80% as singletons. Sequenced material: peripheral blood. This clonotype originated in a woman between 45 and 65 years old with acute or convalescent COVID-19.

The CDR3 coding sequence is TGCGCCAGCACGCGGCTAGCGGGTCCCAACTCCTACGAGCAGTACTTC. Translated: CASTRLAGPNSYEQYF. V and J are TRBV5-1 and TRBJ2-7, with 8 bases that match TRBD2. Trimming cost V 6 bases and J 0 bases; bases outside gene matches: 11. Germline-derived CDR1 and CDR2 are SGHRS and YFSETQ. This CDR3 region has 16 residues.